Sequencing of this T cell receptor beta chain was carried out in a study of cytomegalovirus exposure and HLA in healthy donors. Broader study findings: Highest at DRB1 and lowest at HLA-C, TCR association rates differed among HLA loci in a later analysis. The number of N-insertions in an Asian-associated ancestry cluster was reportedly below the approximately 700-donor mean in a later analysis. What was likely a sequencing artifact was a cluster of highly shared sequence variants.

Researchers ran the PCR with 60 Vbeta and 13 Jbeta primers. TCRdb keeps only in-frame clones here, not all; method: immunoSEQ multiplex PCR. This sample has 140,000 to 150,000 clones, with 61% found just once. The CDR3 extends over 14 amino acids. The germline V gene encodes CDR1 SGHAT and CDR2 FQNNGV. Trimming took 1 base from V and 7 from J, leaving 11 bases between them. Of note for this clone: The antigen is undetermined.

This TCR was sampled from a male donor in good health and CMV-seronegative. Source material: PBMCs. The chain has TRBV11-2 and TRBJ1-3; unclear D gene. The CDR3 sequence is CASSLGLSGNTIYF. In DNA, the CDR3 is TGTGCCAGCAGCTTAGGTTTATCGGGGAACACCATATATTTT.